Detailed here is one T cell receptor (beta chain). No antigen is known for it. Germline lookup yields CDR1 SEHNR and CDR2 FQNEAQ (reference sequence). CDR3 length equals 12 residues. J gave up 4 bases and V 7 bases, and 1 base lay outside the gene matches. The source of the sample is a study of cytomegalovirus exposure and HLA in healthy donors. General study findings and limits: An ancestry cluster, one associated with Asian ancestry, reportedly showed fewer N-insertions than the 666-donor mean in a later analysis. The study flagged approximately 180 TCR beta chains as cytomegalovirus-associated.

PCR used 60 Vbeta primers and 13 Jbeta primers. In the study's own analysis: As a later analysis found, there were 82 million or so unique TCR beta chains, of which roughly 11 million were shared. This table comes from immunoSEQ multiplex PCR, and its TCRdb copy is limited to in-frame clones, with some not included. The D gene and trimming were derived from the DNA, and the V and J assignments and clone size from that table. Of about 160,000 clones listed, around three quarters were seen once; the top ten hold more than 2%. The source of this sequence is a man aged 45-65 years in good health and CMV-seropositive. The chain is built from TRBV7-9 and TRBJ1-1; 9 positions match TRBD1. Sequencing used PBMCs. This CDR3 is CASMTGGTEAFF. CDR3 DNA sequence: TGTGCCAGCATGACAGGGGGCACTGAAGCTTTCTTT.